This paragraph reports one TCR beta chain. This clonotype was counted at least ten times. Its antigen specificity is not known. No base-level quality is on record; no much larger clone is a single base apart. The TCR beta CDR3 regions were amplified from the RNA transcripts. The first round of RT-PCR for the TCR CDR3 was performed with the HTBI primer set and the Qiagen OneStep RT-PCR kit. A second multiplex PCR round built the libraries, followed by size selection and purification. Libraries were sequenced paired-end with 100 bp reads on an Illumina HiSeq2000. Under the source paper's analysis protocol: SOAPnuke was used to process the raw data, throwing out any read that contained adapters or uncalled bases, had a mean Phred below 15, or lacked an exact constant-primer or identifier match. High-quality paired reads were merged with COPE v1.2.5, and unique nucleotide sequences were defined as clonotypes. MiTCR v1.1 was used to align the clonotypes against IMGT TRBV, TRBD and TRBJ reference segments. Only V-J combinations with frequency above 0.0001, covering about 99% of repertoires, were analysed. A TCS score was defined as the ratio between F50 (clonal expansion) and ExV (chaos), using BLOSUM62-based TCRdist between CDR3 peptides within each V-J. Welch's t-statistics and random forest reduced roughly 540 V-J features to roughly 13, which were used in a naive Bayes classifier (R e1071). TCRdb took the public reads, trimmed them with fastp at Q25, ran MiXCR for clone calling and kept in-frame beta chains. CDR3 protein duplicates are merged, each entry listing the most common genes and DNA. The authors' filters were not applied to this entry. The sample data list roughly 160,000 distinct CDR3 sequences, and about 9% of these were observed just once. The ten largest account for less than 25% of the sample.

The sample comes from a study of T cells in Graves' hyperthyroidism and ophthalmopathy (dated by TCRdb to the late 2010s). Context from the whole study: Peripheral blood was collected at initial diagnosis, before any treatment. To identify TCR V-J signatures that set the groups apart, the researchers used a discovery cohort of 100 patients, made up of under 45 with Graves' ophthalmopathy and about 60 with stable Graves' hyperthyroidism. An independent validation cohort of under 20 hyperthyroidism patients and 17 patients who later progressed to ophthalmopathy tested prospective prediction of ophthalmopathy. The 95 to 100 discovery patients were divided at random into training and test sets in a 7:3 ratio. The study also compared thyroid tissue and blood T-cell repertoires from five or six Graves' hyperthyroidism patients. Once sampling was done, hyperthyroidism patients were given methimazole at a starting dose of 30 mg daily, whereas ophthalmopathy patients were given high-dose intravenous methylprednisolone. According to the paper, TCR Vbeta CDR3 sequencing was carried out on 135 peripheral blood samples, which came from approximately 41 ophthalmopathy, fewer than 80 hyperthyroidism and approximately 17 progressor patients.

The study at large found these results: Most expanded thyroid clonotypes (frequency above 0.001) were also detected in blood, suggesting blood repertoires may reflect thyroid immune responses. In validation, progression to ophthalmopathy was predicted by the model with approximately 67% sensitivity and around 75% specificity, a median of approximately 6.5 months before onset. Sample size was not statistically predetermined, and investigators were not blinded to group allocation. Ophthalmopathy was separated from stable hyperthyroidism by a 13 V-J signature model, with approximately 86% sensitivity and about 81% specificity obtained in cross-validation and 80%/75% obtained in testing.

CDR1 and CDR2 are read off the germline V gene (reference sequence) as MNHEY and SMNVEV. The junction shows trimming of 5 bases on V and 0 bases on J, plus 17 bases between the germline ends. From the cysteine through the phenylalanine, the CDR3 covers 17 amino acids. Only the CDR3 DNA stays, 51 bases, in frame from base 1. Hyperthyroidism patients were aged 18 to 65 years and newly diagnosed, with disease duration of less than 2 months. Any patient with an uncontrolled infection, another autoimmune disease, pregnancy or lactation was excluded. Clinical symptoms, serum thyroxine and TRAb, thyroid ultrasound, and orbital computed tomography formed the basis for the diagnoses. Blood from progressor patients was collected at the time of first diagnosis with hyperthyroidism, before any ophthalmopathy symptoms had appeared. PBMCs were isolated from 8 to 10 ml of fresh peripheral blood by Ficoll-Paque density gradient centrifugation. Progressor patients were defined as those initially diagnosed with Graves' hyperthyroidism in whom ophthalmopathy developed during follow-up. Total RNA was extracted using Trizol reagent, and RNA quality was assessed on an Agilent 2100 Bioanalyzer.

This sequence uses TRBV27 and TRBJ2-1, with no confidently assigned D gene. The sequence was obtained from a woman between 18 and 29 years old with Graves' hyperthyroidism that later progressed to Graves' ophthalmopathy. Sequencing was done on a sample of blood. This receptor has the CDR3 CASSPGAGPSSYNEQFF. The sequenced DNA: TGTGCCAGCAGTCCAGGTGCCGGCCCGAGCTCCTACAATGAGCAGTTCTTC.